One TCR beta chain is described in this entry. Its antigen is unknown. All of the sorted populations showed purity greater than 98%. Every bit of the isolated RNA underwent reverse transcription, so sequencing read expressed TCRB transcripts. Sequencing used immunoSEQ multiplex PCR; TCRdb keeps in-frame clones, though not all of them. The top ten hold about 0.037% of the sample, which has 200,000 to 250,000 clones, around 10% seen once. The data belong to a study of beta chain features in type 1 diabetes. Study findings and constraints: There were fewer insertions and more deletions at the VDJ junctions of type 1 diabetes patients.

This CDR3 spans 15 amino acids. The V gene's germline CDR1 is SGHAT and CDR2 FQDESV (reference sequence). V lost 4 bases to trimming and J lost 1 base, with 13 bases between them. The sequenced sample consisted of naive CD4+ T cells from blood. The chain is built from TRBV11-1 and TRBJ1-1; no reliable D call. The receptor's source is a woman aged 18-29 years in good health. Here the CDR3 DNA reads TGTGCCAGCAGCTCTGAAAGGCGGAGGAACACTGAAGCTTTCTTT. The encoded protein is CASSSERRRNTEAFF. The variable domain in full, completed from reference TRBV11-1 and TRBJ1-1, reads EAEVAQSPRYKITEKSQAVAFWCDPISGHATLYWYRQILGQGPELLVQFQDESVVDDSQLPKDRFSAERLKGVDSTLKIQPAELGDSAMYLCASSSERRRNTEAFFGQGTRLTVV.